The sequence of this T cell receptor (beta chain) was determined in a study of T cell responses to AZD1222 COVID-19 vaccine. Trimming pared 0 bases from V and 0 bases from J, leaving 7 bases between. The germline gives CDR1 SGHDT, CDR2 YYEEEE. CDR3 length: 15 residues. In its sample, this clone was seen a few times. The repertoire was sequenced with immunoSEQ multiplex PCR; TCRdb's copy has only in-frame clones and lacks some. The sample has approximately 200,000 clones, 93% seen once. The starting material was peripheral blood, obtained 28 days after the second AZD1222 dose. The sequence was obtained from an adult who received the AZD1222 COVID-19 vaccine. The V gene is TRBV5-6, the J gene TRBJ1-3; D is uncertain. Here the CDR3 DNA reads TGTGCCAGCAGCTTGGTTGGGAGCTCTGGAAACACCATATATTTT. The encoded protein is CASSLVGSSGNTIYF.